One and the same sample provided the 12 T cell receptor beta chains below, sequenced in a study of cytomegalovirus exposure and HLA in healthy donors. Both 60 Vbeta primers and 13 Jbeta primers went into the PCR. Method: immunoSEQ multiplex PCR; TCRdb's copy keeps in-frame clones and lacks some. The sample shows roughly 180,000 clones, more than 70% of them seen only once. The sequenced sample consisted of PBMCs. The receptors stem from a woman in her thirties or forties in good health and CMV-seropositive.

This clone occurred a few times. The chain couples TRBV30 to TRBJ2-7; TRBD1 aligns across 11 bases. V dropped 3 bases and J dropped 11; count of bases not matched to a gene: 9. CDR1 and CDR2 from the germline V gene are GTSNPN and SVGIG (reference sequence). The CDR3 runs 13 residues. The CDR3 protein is CAWSPDRGRPEYF. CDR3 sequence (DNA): TGTGCCTGGAGCCCGGACAGGGGGCGCCCCGAGTACTTC.

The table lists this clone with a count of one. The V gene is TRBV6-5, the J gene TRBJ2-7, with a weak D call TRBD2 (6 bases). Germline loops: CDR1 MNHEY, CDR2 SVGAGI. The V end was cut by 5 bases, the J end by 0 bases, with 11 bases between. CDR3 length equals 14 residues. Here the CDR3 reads CASSHSGVSYEQYF. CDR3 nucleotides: TGTGCCAGCAGTCATAGCGGCGTCTCCTACGAGCAGTACTTC.

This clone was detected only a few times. Written as DNA, the CDR3 is TGTGCCAGCAGTGAATACGGAGCGGGAGGGCCGGTCGGGGAGCTGTTTTTT. Translated, it gives CASSEYGAGGPVGELFF. The chain combines TRBV25-1 with TRBJ2-2; 10 bases align to TRBD2. The CDR3 length is 17 residues. Germline V gene data show CDR1 as MGHDK and CDR2 as SYGVNS. V was pared by 0 bases and J by 7 bases, with 8 bases of the junction left unmatched.

CDR3 coding DNA: TGCGCCAGCAGCCAAGATCTGAGGAGCGGGAGGGCTCCCTACAATGAGCAGTTCTTC. This sequence encodes CASSQDLRSGRAPYNEQFF. The chain joins TRBV4-1 to TRBJ2-1; 10 bases are a match to TRBD2. The J segment lost 2 bases and the V segment lost 0 bases, leaving 10 bases of the junction unmatched. CDR1 and CDR2 (germline): MGHRA, YSYEKL. The CDR3 totals 19 residues.

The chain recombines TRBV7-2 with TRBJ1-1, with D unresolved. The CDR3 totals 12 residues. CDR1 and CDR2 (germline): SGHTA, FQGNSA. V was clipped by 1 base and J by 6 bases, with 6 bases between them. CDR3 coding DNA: TGTGCCAGCAGCTTAGGAGCTTCTGAAGCTTTCTTT. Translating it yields CASSLGASEAFF.

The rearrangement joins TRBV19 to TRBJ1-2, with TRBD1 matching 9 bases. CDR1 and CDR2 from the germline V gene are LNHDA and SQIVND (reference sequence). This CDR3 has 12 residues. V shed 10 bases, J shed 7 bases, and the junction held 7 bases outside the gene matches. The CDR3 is CATGTGFLGYTF. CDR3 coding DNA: TGTGCCACCGGGACAGGGTTCCTTGGCTACACCTTC.

The CDR3 DNA reads TGCGCCAGCAGCCCATCGAGGGAGACCCAGTACTTC. It translates to CASSPSRETQYF. The chain links TRBV10-2 to TRBJ2-5; no clear D. The length of the CDR3 is 12 residues. Germline CDR1 and CDR2: WSHSY and SAAADI. Trimming shortened V by 6 bases and J by 5 bases, and 10 bases separated the two germline ends.

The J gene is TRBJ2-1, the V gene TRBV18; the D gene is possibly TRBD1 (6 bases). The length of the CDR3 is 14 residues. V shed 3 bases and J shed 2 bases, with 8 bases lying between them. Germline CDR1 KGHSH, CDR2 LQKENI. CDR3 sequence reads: CASSPQGTYNEQFF. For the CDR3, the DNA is TGTGCCAGCTCACCCCAGGGGACCTACAATGAGCAGTTCTTC.

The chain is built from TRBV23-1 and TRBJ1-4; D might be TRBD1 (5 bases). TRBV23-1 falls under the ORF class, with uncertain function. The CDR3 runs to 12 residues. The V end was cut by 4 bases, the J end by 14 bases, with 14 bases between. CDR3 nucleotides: TGCGCCAGCAGTCTGGGGCCCCGGTGGCTGTTTTTT. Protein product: CASSLGPRWLFF.

DNA for the CDR3: TGTGCCAGCAGCCCGACAGTAAGCTCCTACAATGAGCAGTTCTTC. Translation gives CASSPTVSSYNEQFF. The genes are TRBV7-2 and TRBJ2-1; D is possibly TRBD1 (5 bases). V lost 5 bases and J lost 0, with 11 bases in between. The CDR3 runs 15 residues. Looked up from germline, CDR1 is SGHTA and CDR2 is FQGNSA.

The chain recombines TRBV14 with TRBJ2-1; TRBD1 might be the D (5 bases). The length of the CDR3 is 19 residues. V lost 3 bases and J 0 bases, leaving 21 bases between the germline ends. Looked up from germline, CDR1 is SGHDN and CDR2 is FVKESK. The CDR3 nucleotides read TGTGCCAGCAGCCAGGAAAGAAGGGTTCAGGGAAGCTCCTACAATGAGCAGTTCTTC. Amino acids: CASSQERRVQGSSYNEQFF.

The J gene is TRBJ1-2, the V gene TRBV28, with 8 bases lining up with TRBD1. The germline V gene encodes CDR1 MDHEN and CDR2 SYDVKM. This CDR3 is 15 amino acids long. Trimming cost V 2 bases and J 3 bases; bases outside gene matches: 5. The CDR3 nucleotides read TGTGCCAGCAGTTTAGGCGGACAGGGACACTATGGCTACACCTTC. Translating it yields CASSLGGQGHYGYTF.